Here is one T cell receptor (beta chain) with its context. The data stem from a study of early T cells in non-severe SARS-CoV-2 infection. Researchers attached unique molecular identifiers to individual cDNA molecules. TCRdb ran MiXCR on the 5' RACE reads and lists one entry per CDR3 protein. The sample contains roughly 70,000 distinct CDR3 sequences, around 20% of which appear only once. Germline V gene data show CDR1 as DFQATT and CDR2 as SNEGSKA (reference sequence). CDR3 length equals 11 residues. Deletions cut 3 bases from V and 8 bases from J, with 10 bases between. Sequenced here: whole blood, sampled at baseline. This TCR came from an adult who was a healthcare worker with PCR-confirmed SARS-CoV-2 infection or an uninfected control (not recorded which). The rearrangement links TRBV20-1 to TRBJ1-2; no clear D gene. In nucleotides, the CDR3 is TGCAGTGCTAGTCTTCGTCTAGGCTACACCTTC. As protein: CSASLRLGYTF.